Shown below are 30 T cell receptor beta chains from a single sample sequenced in a study of vaccination and CD4 T cells after COVID-19. The treatment is: roughly ten-day PBMC culture with coronavirus spike peptide pools or control peptides (ViraFEST assay). The Oncomine TCR Beta short-read assay generated sequence data from the DNA of cultured CD4+ T cells. TCRdb independently ran MiXCR on the PCR reads; one entry per CDR3 protein. The table lists 10,000 to 15,000 distinct CDR3 sequences, 40% to 50% of them singletons. Their target antigens are unknown. Here the sequenced sample was CD4+ T cells from blood, cultured in vitro, taken before SARS-CoV-2 vaccination. The receptors shown here come from a human donor who had recovered from COVID-19.

The chain recombines TRBV7-6 with TRBJ2-5; 7 nucleotides line up with TRBD2. The V and J ends lost 0 bases and 4 bases, in that order; junction bases with no gene match: 2. Germline CDR1 and CDR2: SGHVS and FNYEAQ. CDR3 length equals 14 residues. This chain's CDR3 is CASSLAGGSETQYF. Written as DNA, the CDR3 is TGTGCCAGCAGCTTAGCGGGGGGGTCAGAGACCCAGTACTTC.

The CDR3 region is CASSLRRNTEAFF. The CDR3 nucleotides are TGTGCCAGCAGTTTAAGGCGGAACACTGAAGCTTTCTTT. V usage is TRBV27 and J usage is TRBJ1-1; D remains unclear. Germline assignment: CDR1 MNHEY and CDR2 SMNVEV (reference sequence). This CDR3 region has 13 residues. Trimming removed 2 bases at V and 1 base at J, with 5 bases between.

The chain combines TRBV20-1 with TRBJ2-2; D tentatively fits TRBD1 or TRBD2 (5 bases each). CDR3 length equals 13 residues. The V gene's germline CDR1 is DFQATT and CDR2 SNEGSKA (reference sequence). The germline V and J ends were trimmed by 2 bases and 6 bases, with 10 bases remaining between them. The CDR3 sequence is CSARTMGAGELFF. CDR3 bases: TGCAGTGCTAGAACCATGGGGGCCGGGGAGCTGTTTTTT.

The CDR3 region is CASSRTAYNEQFF. CDR3 sequence (DNA): TGTGCCAGCAGCCGGACAGCCTACAATGAGCAGTTCTTC. J is TRBJ2-1 and V is TRBV7-2; D might be TRBD1 (6 bases). Germline CDR1 SGHTA, CDR2 FQGNSA. The V end lost 5 bases, the J end lost 2 bases, and 7 bases lay between the germline ends. CDR3 length: 13 residues.

V usage is TRBV20-1 and J usage is TRBJ2-1; TRBD2 is a possible D gene (5 bases). The CDR3 has 13 residues. Germline V gene lookup returns CDR1 DFQATT and CDR2 SNEGSKA (reference sequence). Trimming took off 2 bases at V and 6 bases at J, with 11 bases between the two ends. This CDR3 is CSARPSLVNEQFF. In DNA form, the CDR3 reads TGCAGTGCTAGACCCTCACTAGTCAATGAGCAGTTCTTC.

This rearrangement joins TRBV20-1 to TRBJ2-7, with TRBD1 matching over 8 bases. V lost 6 bases, J lost 5 bases, and 9 bases stayed unmatched. The CDR3 loop spans 13 amino acids. CDR1 is DFQATT, CDR2 SNEGSKA, per germline (reference sequence). In DNA, the CDR3 is TGCAGTGCCAGCCAACGCAGGGGGCACGAGCAGTACTTC. Amino acid sequence: CSASQRRGHEQYF.

This clonotype was picked up a small number of times. The CDR3 nucleotides are TGTGCCAGCAGCTTAGCGGCCGGGACAGGGGTCTATGGCTACACCTTC. Residues: CASSLAAGTGVYGYTF. The rearrangement uses TRBV7-6 and TRBJ1-2; 10 nucleotides agree with TRBD1. V was clipped by 0 bases and J by 4 bases; unmatched bases: 5. The CDR3 length is 16 residues. Germline CDR1 is SGHVS and CDR2 is FNYEAQ.

This clonotype was counted a few times. The chain joins TRBV20-1 to TRBJ1-5; perhaps TRBD1 as D (5 bases). V lost 3 bases and J lost 2, with 20 bases in between. The V gene's germline CDR1 is DFQATT and CDR2 SNEGSKA (reference sequence). This CDR3 contains 17 residues. The chain's CDR3 is CSASSGVGGFGNQPQHF. In nucleotides, the CDR3 is TGCAGTGCTAGCTCGGGGGTTGGTGGCTTTGGCAATCAGCCCCAGCATTTT.

This chain links TRBV20-1 with TRBJ2-5, with D possibly matching TRBD1 (6 bases). Between the trimmed V and J ends, which lost 3 bases and 6 bases, there was a span of 14 bases. The germline gives CDR1 DFQATT, CDR2 SNEGSKA (reference sequence). The CDR3 totals 13 residues. CDR3 coding DNA: TGCAGTGCTAGGGAACCGGGACATCAGACCCAGTACTTC. It encodes CSAREPGHQTQYF.

With respect to this clonotype: It is unclear where the CDR3 begins or ends on the DNA, so no DNA is shown, and the CDR3 is as TCRdb lists it. The chain employs TRBV21-1 and TRBJ1-2; the table's D call, TRBD1, was not checked against the DNA. TRBV21-1 is a known pseudogene. The CDR3 region is 24 residues in length, termini included. This chain's CDR3 is CASTNQTSMYLCASSSGVDYGYTF.

The chain has TRBV6-1 and TRBJ1-2; 11 nucleotides match TRBD1. V was pared by 6 bases and J by 1 base, with 4 bases of the junction left unmatched. The CDR3 covers 15 residues. In germline, CDR1 is MNHNS, CDR2 SASEGT. Here the CDR3 DNA reads TGTGCCAGCAGGCGCGGGACAGGGGGTAACTATGGCTACACCTTC. Protein sequence: CASRRGTGGNYGYTF.

The chain combines TRBV12-3 or TRBV12-4 with TRBJ1-1; possible D gene TRBD1, 5 bases. V gave up 4 bases and J gave up 0 bases, with 12 bases separating them. The CDR3 covers 15 residues. Here the CDR3 reads CASSSLQGLNTEAFF. The CDR3 coding sequence is TGTGCCAGCAGTTCCCTTCAGGGCCTGAACACTGAAGCTTTCTTT.

The gene calls are TRBV6-4 and TRBJ1-1; D is possibly TRBD1 (6 bases). The germline gives CDR1 MRHNA, CDR2 SNTAGT. Trimming cost V 6 bases and J 4 bases, with 15 bases left between them. This CDR3 has 14 amino acids. The CDR3 coding sequence is TGTGCCAGCAGGGGGGGGGGCTACGGCACTGAAGCTTTCTTT. Residues: CASRGGGYGTEAFF.

With respect to this clonotype: The junction does not match germline at one end; this may be a read error. CDR3 region: CASSSPTGQRWVF. The CDR3 DNA is TGTGCCAGCAGCTCTCCGACAGGACAGAGGTGGGTCTTT. The chain links TRBV7-2 to TRBJ1-1; weak D call: TRBD1 (6 bases). The CDR3 is made up of 13 amino acids. Germline V gene data show CDR1 as SGHTA and CDR2 as FQGNSA. Together with reference TRBV7-2 and TRBJ1-1, the CDR3 gives the full variable domain: GAGVSQSPSNKVTEKGKDVELRCDPISGHTALYWYRQSLGQGLEFLIYFQGNSAPDKSGLPSDRFSAERTGGSVSTLTIQRTQQEDSAVYLCASSSPTGQRWVFGQGTRLTVV.

The CDR3 nucleotides read TGTGCCAGCAGCTTAGACGGGGGGCCGGGGTATGGCTACACCTTC. As protein: CASSLDGGPGYGYTF. V gene TRBV7-2 combines with J gene TRBJ1-2, with D tentatively TRBD1 (6 bases). Germline CDR1 reads SGHTA; CDR2 reads FQGNSA. Trimming stripped 1 base from V and 5 bases from J, with 14 bases between. CDR3 size: 15 residues.

V is TRBV6-5 and J is TRBJ1-5; no definite D call. This CDR3 spans 13 amino acids. Germline V gene lookup returns CDR1 MNHEY and CDR2 SVGAGI. V lost 1 base to trimming and J lost 5 bases, with 6 bases between them. In DNA form, the CDR3 reads TGTGCCAGCAGTTACTTGAGGGATCAGCCCCAGCATTTT. It encodes CASSYLRDQPQHF.

The sample holds a few counts of this clonotype. This chain links TRBV7-2 with TRBJ2-2; D remains unclear. Trimming cost V 2 bases and J 2 bases, with 9 bases left between them. The length of the CDR3 is 15 residues. Germline-derived CDR1 and CDR2 are SGHTA and FQGNSA. Here the CDR3 reads CASSLRSFNTGELFF. DNA for the CDR3: TGTGCCAGCAGCTTACGGTCCTTCAACACCGGGGAGCTGTTTTTT.

This clonotype came up a few times. This chain uses TRBV7-2 with TRBJ2-5; D is ambiguous. Germline V CDR1 and CDR2: SGHTA, FQGNSA. CDR3 size: 13 residues. Trimming took off 2 bases at V and 4 bases at J, with 8 bases between the two ends. The CDR3, as DNA: TGTGCCAGCAGCTTACTTGCGTCAGAGACCCAGTACTTC. It is translated as CASSLLASETQYF.

V gene TRBV9 combines with J gene TRBJ2-5; TRBD1 matches 8 bases. Germline lookup yields CDR1 SGDLS and CDR2 YYNGEE. The CDR3 runs 15 residues. Trimming at V came to 2 bases and at J to 4 bases, leaving 7 bases not matched to a gene. CDR3 residues: CASSVATGGGETQYF. CDR3 coding DNA: TGTGCCAGCAGCGTCGCCACAGGGGGAGGAGAGACCCAGTACTTC. Drawing the rest from reference TRBV9 and TRBJ2-5, the complete variable domain is DSGVTQTPKHLITATGQRVTLRCSPRSGDLSVYWYQQSLDQGLQFLIQYYNGEERAKGNILERFSAQQFPDLHSELNLSSLELGDSALYFCASSVATGGGETQYFGPGTRLLVL.

The rearrangement joins TRBV20-1 to TRBJ2-7; 7 positions match TRBD2. V was pared by 6 bases and J by 5 bases, with 10 bases of the junction left unmatched. This CDR3 comprises 13 residues. CDR1 and CDR2 from the germline V gene are DFQATT and SNEGSKA (reference sequence). CDR3 region: CSAFGGGSHEQYF. CDR3 nucleotide sequence: TGCAGTGCCTTTGGGGGAGGGTCCCACGAGCAGTACTTC.

The chain has TRBV11-2 and TRBJ1-1, with D unclear. CDR3 length: 14 amino acids. The V and J ends lost 0 bases and 1 base respectively, with 6 bases between them. The germline V gene has CDR1 SGHAT and CDR2 FQNNGV. CDR3 residues: CASSLDLQNTEAFF. The CDR3 DNA reads TGTGCCAGCAGCTTAGATCTCCAGAACACTGAAGCTTTCTTT.

V gene TRBV12-3 or TRBV12-4 combines with J gene TRBJ1-3; D not certain. The CDR3 sequence is 15 residues long. Trimming took 6 bases from V and 0 from J, leaving 12 bases between them. CDR3 protein: CASRSGGHSGNTIYF. The CDR3 DNA reads TGTGCCAGCAGATCCGGTGGCCACTCTGGAAACACCATATATTTT.

The gene calls are TRBV7-2 and TRBJ2-3; 9 bases fit TRBD2. With V trimmed by 1 base and J by 8 bases, 4 bases remained unmatched. From germline, CDR1 is SGHTA and CDR2 FQGNSA. The CDR3 is 14 amino acids. CDR3 residues: CASSLGGGRGTQYF. The CDR3 coding sequence is TGTGCCAGCAGCTTAGGAGGCGGGAGGGGTACGCAGTATTTT.

The V and J genes are TRBV2 and TRBJ2-1; D unclear. The CDR3 has 15 residues. V lost 3 bases and J lost 6, with 15 bases in between. Germline CDR1 SNHLY, CDR2 FYNNEI. The CDR3 is CASSDVLGKTNEQFF. CDR3 DNA sequence: TGTGCCAGCAGTGATGTTCTCGGCAAGACCAATGAGCAGTTCTTC.

V is TRBV29-1 and J is TRBJ1-2; the D is unclear. The CDR3 is 13 residues long. Germline CDR1 is SQVTM and CDR2 is ANQGSEA. V gave up 7 bases and J gave up 7 bases, with 19 bases separating them. The CDR3 loop reads CSGWLGGTSGYTF. As DNA, the CDR3 is TGCAGCGGCTGGTTGGGAGGAACAAGTGGCTACACCTTC.

The chain couples TRBV15 to TRBJ2-7; 14 bases are a match to TRBD2. CDR1 is LNHNV, CDR2 YYDKDF, per germline (reference sequence). The ends lost 4 bases at V and 5 bases at J; junction bases unmatched: 4. The CDR3 extends over 15 amino acids. The chain's CDR3 is CATSTRTSGGNEQYF. CDR3 coding DNA: TGTGCCACCAGCACCCGGACTAGCGGGGGGAACGAGCAGTACTTC.

The rearrangement joins TRBV7-2 to TRBJ2-5, with no clear D. The CDR3 loop spans 13 amino acids. The V gene lost 6 bases and the J gene lost 5 bases, with 13 bases spanning the gap. Germline CDR1 and CDR2: SGHTA and FQGNSA. The CDR3 is CASSPDGLETQYF. As DNA, the CDR3 is TGTGCCAGCAGTCCTGATGGTCTCGAGACCCAGTACTTC.

This clonotype has only a few counts. V usage is TRBV19 and J usage is TRBJ1-1; D is possibly TRBD1 (5 bases). Trimming removed 5 bases from V and 7 bases from J, with 14 bases in between. The germline V gene encodes CDR1 LNHDA and CDR2 SQIVND (reference sequence). There are 13 residues in the CDR3. Written as DNA, the CDR3 is TGTGCCAGTAGTCCCTCCGGGACGGATGAAGCTTTCTTT. It encodes CASSPSGTDEAFF.

This clonotype came up a few times. This chain uses TRBV11-3 with TRBJ1-1; D might be TRBD1 (6 bases). This CDR3 is built from 15 residues. Trimming cost V 7 bases and J 4 bases, with 19 bases left between them. Germline V lookup: CDR1 SGHNT, CDR2 YENEEA. CDR3 in amino acids: CASTETGIGATEAFF. The CDR3 DNA reads TGTGCCAGCACCGAAACAGGGATTGGAGCCACTGAAGCTTTCTTT.

The chain recombines TRBV11-3 with TRBJ1-1, with 10 bases aligning to TRBD1. The CDR3 consists of 15 residues. The germline gives CDR1 SGHNT, CDR2 YENEEA. V dropped 5 bases and J dropped 5; count of bases not matched to a gene: 8. The chain's CDR3 is CASSPRTGGGTEAFF. In DNA, the CDR3 is TGTGCCAGCAGCCCCAGGACAGGGGGGGGGACTGAAGCTTTCTTT.